This T cell receptor (beta chain) was obtained from a study of CD8 T cells in Susac syndrome. Sequencing of TCR beta, carried out with a high-throughput approach, was applied to CD8+ and CD4+ T cells from the blood. Both CD4+ and CD8+ T cells were negatively isolated, and TEMRA cells underwent FACS enrichment. V lost 4 bases, J lost 2 bases, and 7 bases lay in between. The CDR3 covers 13 residues. Random hexamers were used to reverse transcribe an amount of roughly 0.45 to 1 ug RNA. It was immunoSEQ multiplex PCR that amplified TCR beta CDR3 across 54 Vbeta and 13 Jbeta. A single record per CDR3 protein comes from TCRdb applying MiXCR to the immunoSEQ multiplex PCR reads. The sample has a few hundred thousand distinct CDR3 sequences; approximately 85% are singletons.

The genes are TRBV12-3 or TRBV12-4 and TRBJ2-3; no firm D call. Sequencing was done on a sample of CD8+ T cells from PBMCs. The clonotype was recovered from a human donor with multiple sclerosis. The CDR3 loop reads CASSSIYTDTQYF. DNA for the CDR3: TGTGCCAGCAGTTCTATATACACAGATACGCAGTATTTT.